This T cell receptor beta chain was identified during a study of technical replicates of blood from a few donors. Libraries were prepared by immunoSEQ multiplex PCR; TCRdb keeps only in-frame clonotypes and omits some of them. Of about 61,000 clones listed, about 87% are singletons. The length of the CDR3 is 17 residues. Germline lookup yields CDR1 KGHSH and CDR2 LQKENI. J gave up 1 base and V 1 base, and 7 bases lay outside the gene matches. The sample taken for sequencing was PBMCs. V and J are TRBV18 and TRBJ2-5; 9 nucleotides match TRBD1. The source is a human donor in good health. Some clones in this sample may be carry-over from other donors' samples. The CDR3 sequence is CASSPLGTGWAQETQYF. The CDR3 DNA reads as TGTGCCAGCTCACCACTTGGGACAGGGTGGGCCCAAGAGACCCAGTACTTC. The full variable domain, completed using reference TRBV18 and TRBJ2-5, is NAGVMQNPRHLVRRRGQEARLRCSPMKGHSHVYWYRQLPEEGLKFMVYLQKENIIDESGMPKERFSAEFPKEGPSILRIQQVVRGDSAAYFCASSPLGTGWAQETQYFGPGTRLLVL.